The T cell receptor (beta chain) under discussion was sequenced for a study of cytomegalovirus exposure and HLA in healthy donors. Study-wide background: Among the roughly 400 genotyped donors, 65% to 90% were placed in the Caucasian-associated ancestry cluster. The study, taken as a whole, reports: Associated with cytomegalovirus, according to the listing, were 170 or so TCR beta chains. In an earlier analysis, about 87% or about 30%: the productive usage of most TCR beta V segments. TCR beta V- and J-gene trimming, according to a later analysis, was linked to a missense DCLRE1C variant.

The PCR contained 60 Vbeta and 13 Jbeta primers. TCRdb keeps only in-frame clones here, not all; method: immunoSEQ multiplex PCR. Of around 180,000 clones listed, around 77% are singletons. Remarks on this clone: Its cognate antigen is unknown.

Germline values: CDR1 SGDLS, CDR2 YYNGEE. CDR3 length: 15 residues. The ends were cut back, 4 bases at V and 0 bases at J, with 14 bases in the middle. The chain is built from TRBV9 and TRBJ2-7; a possible D gene is TRBD2 (6 bases). This receptor was taken from a man aged 55 to 69 in good health and CMV-seronegative. Source material: PBMCs. CDR3 bases: TGTGCCAGCAGCCCCAGGGCTAGCGACTCCTACGAGCAGTACTTC. Protein: CASSPRASDSYEQYF.